The 23 T cell receptor beta chains presented below share a single source sample, sequenced in a study of shared clonotypes between healthy human individuals. Profiling relied on immunoSEQ multiplex PCR, and the TCRdb table lists in-frame clones only, not all of them. This sample has about 1.4 million clones, with 96% found just once. The sample comprised naive CD4+ T cells sorted from blood. Subset described: CD45RA+ positively selected. The receptors were sampled from a man aged 25 to 40 in good health.

J is TRBJ1-4 and V is TRBV28; 7 nucleotides line up with TRBD1. The CDR3 runs to 14 residues. V lost 5 bases and J lost 7; bases outside the gene matches: 7. CDR1 MDHEN and CDR2 SYDVKM come from the germline V gene. CDR3 loop: CASSGGDSVEKLFF. For the CDR3, the DNA is TGTGCCAGCAGTGGGGGGGACAGTGTTGAAAAACTGTTTTTT.

This clone was recorded a few times. This chain uses TRBV28 with TRBJ1-4; the D gene is possibly TRBD1 (5 bases). CDR1 is MDHEN, CDR2 SYDVKM, per germline. The CDR3 has 14 amino acids. V was shortened by 5 bases and J by 7 bases, with 14 bases between the two germline ends. As DNA, the CDR3 is TGTGCCAGCAGTAACAGGTTTGAGGGTGAAAAACTGTTTTTT. Encoded protein: CASSNRFEGEKLFF.

The V and J genes are TRBV29-1 and TRBJ1-2, with D unclear. This CDR3 region has 14 residues. Germline values: CDR1 SQVTM, CDR2 ANQGSEA. The ends were cut back, 3 bases at V and 0 bases at J, with 11 bases in the middle. The CDR3, as DNA: TGCAGCGTTGACGATCCCGGCCCTAACTATGGCTACACCTTC. This codes for CSVDDPGPNYGYTF.

The V and J genes are TRBV2 and TRBJ2-1; 10 bases agree with TRBD2. The CDR3 has 17 amino acids. V lost 2 bases to trimming and J lost 0 bases; unmatched junction nucleotides: 4. Germline-derived CDR1 and CDR2 are SNHLY and FYNNEI. The CDR3 reads CASSEFWTSGSYNEQFF. The CDR3 DNA sequence: TGTGCCAGCAGTGAATTTTGGACTAGCGGCTCCTACAATGAGCAGTTCTTC.

The V and J genes are TRBV6-1 and TRBJ2-5; D is perhaps TRBD1 or TRBD2 (5 bases each). The CDR3 runs to 13 residues. The V gene lost 6 bases and the J gene lost 5 bases, with 13 bases spanning the gap. Per the germline V gene, CDR1 is MNHNS and CDR2 is SASEGT. CDR3 residues: CASRAGTGETQYF. CDR3 bases: TGTGCCAGCAGGGCCGGGACGGGCGAGACCCAGTACTTC.

This chain links TRBV2 with TRBJ2-7, with TRBD2 identical over 11 bases. There are 15 residues in the CDR3. The J segment lost 7 bases and the V segment lost 6 bases, leaving 11 bases of the junction unmatched. Germline assignment: CDR1 SNHLY and CDR2 FYNNEI. CDR3 sequence (DNA): TGTGCCAGCAGGTTGGGTAGCGGGAGGGCTAGAGAGCAGTACTTC. This codes for CASRLGSGRAREQYF.

This chain joins TRBV19 and TRBJ2-1, with 11 bases matching TRBD2. Trimming cost V 7 bases and J 6 bases; bases outside gene matches: 5. Germline V gene data show CDR1 as LNHDA and CDR2 as SQIVND (reference sequence). The CDR3 consists of 14 residues. The CDR3 bases are TGTGCCAGTACCGGGACTAGCGGTGGCAATGAGCAGTTCTTC. Amino acid sequence: CASTGTSGGNEQFF.

The chain uses TRBV7-2 and TRBJ1-5; 11 nucleotides align to TRBD1. The CDR3 contains 15 residues. Trimming took 5 bases from V and 5 from J; bases not matched to a gene: 5. Germline-derived CDR1 and CDR2 are SGHTA and FQGNSA. The CDR3 spells CASSPRTGGDQPQHF. In nucleotides, the CDR3 is TGTGCCAGCAGCCCCCGGACAGGGGGCGATCAGCCCCAGCATTTT.

V usage is TRBV11-2 and J usage is TRBJ2-7, with TRBD2 matching over 7 bases. The CDR3 extends over 14 amino acids. In germline, CDR1 is SGHAT, CDR2 FQNNGV. V dropped 7 bases and J dropped 6; count of bases not matched to a gene: 12. DNA for the CDR3: TGTGCCAGCACCCGGGGGGACTATCCTCTCGAGCAGTACTTC. As protein: CASTRGDYPLEQYF.

This clone occurred once. The chain recombines TRBV15 with TRBJ2-7; weak D call: TRBD1 (5 bases). This CDR3 has 16 residues. Germline V gene lookup returns CDR1 LNHNV and CDR2 YYDKDF (reference sequence). Trimming cost V 2 bases and J 0 bases, with 14 bases left between them. This CDR3 is CATSRLRQSYSYEQYF. CDR3 nucleotide sequence: TGTGCCACCAGCAGACTCAGACAGTCCTACTCCTACGAGCAGTACTTC.

The chain has TRBV7-3 and TRBJ2-7; D is perhaps TRBD2 (6 bases). Per the germline V gene, CDR1 is SGHTA and CDR2 is FQGTGA. V dropped 1 base and J dropped 3 bases, with 13 bases sitting between them. The CDR3 is 15 residues long. For the CDR3, the DNA is TGTGCCAGCAGCTTAAGTGGAGGGATAGACTACGAGCAGTACTTC. The encoded protein is CASSLSGGIDYEQYF.

The chain carries TRBV28 and TRBJ2-1, with 12 bases matching TRBD2. CDR1 MDHEN and CDR2 SYDVKM come from the germline V gene. Trimming cost V 8 bases and J 8 bases; bases outside gene matches: 22. CDR3 length: 19 residues. DNA for the CDR3: TGTGCCAGCCACGCGACTAGCGGGAGCTCTGGGGGTACTACCGATGAGCAGTTCTTC. It yields the protein CASHATSGSSGGTTDEQFF.

This chain links TRBV5-4 with TRBJ1-3; D unresolved. The CDR3 length is 16 residues. Trimming pared 0 bases from V and 2 bases from J, leaving 12 bases between. The germline V gene has CDR1 SGHNT and CDR2 YYREEE (reference sequence). CDR3 region: CASSLEIRITGNTIYF. As DNA, the CDR3 is TGTGCCAGCAGCTTGGAGATCAGGATTACTGGAAACACCATATATTTT.

The chain carries TRBV28 and TRBJ1-1; tentative D call: TRBD1 (6 bases). Germline CDR1 MDHEN, CDR2 SYDVKM. This CDR3 comprises 14 residues. V was trimmed by 2 bases and J by 1 base, leaving 8 bases between them. CDR3 sequence reads: CASSLGQRNTEAFF. DNA of the CDR3: TGTGCCAGCAGTTTAGGACAGCGGAACACTGAAGCTTTCTTT.

The V and J genes are TRBV14 and TRBJ2-2; no clear D. Germline V CDR1 and CDR2: SGHDN, FVKESK. Trimming left V 0 bases short and J 1 base short, with 6 bases between. The CDR3 totals 15 residues. The DNA of the CDR3 is TGTGCCAGCAGCCAAGAGTCCGTGAACACCGGGGAGCTGTTTTTT. It translates to CASSQESVNTGELFF. The full variable domain, its missing parts supplied by reference TRBV14 and TRBJ2-2, is EAGVTQFPSHSVIEKGQTVTLRCDPISGHDNLYWYRRVMGKEIKFLLHFVKESKQDESGMPNNRFLAERTGGTYSTLKVQPAELEDSGVYFCASSQESVNTGELFFGEGSRLTVL.

This chain joins TRBV28 and TRBJ2-5; 10 nucleotides match TRBD1. CDR3 length: 15 amino acids. With 5 bases clipped from V and 4 bases from J, the junction kept 7 bases outside the gene matches. Germline CDR1 is MDHEN and CDR2 is SYDVKM. The CDR3 reads CASSITDRGRETQYF. In nucleotides, the CDR3 is TGTGCCAGCAGTATTACCGACAGGGGGCGAGAGACCCAGTACTTC.

The chain joins TRBV19 to TRBJ2-1, with TRBD1 identical over 12 bases. CDR3 length: 14 amino acids. The trim removed 4 bases at V and 7 bases at J, leaving 2 bases unmatched. Germline CDR1 LNHDA, CDR2 SQIVND (reference sequence). CDR3 protein: CASSRDRGPNEQFF. The CDR3 DNA follows: TGTGCCAGTAGTAGGGACAGGGGGCCAAATGAGCAGTTCTTC.

Worth noting for this clone: The sample has other DNA sequences that encode this CDR3 too. The rearrangement links TRBV28 to TRBJ1-2; perhaps TRBD1 as D (5 bases). This CDR3 is 12 amino acids long. Germline CDR1 and CDR2: MDHEN and SYDVKM. V was trimmed by 3 bases and J by 8 bases, leaving 10 bases between them. The CDR3 region has the DNA TGTGCCAGCAGTTTCCGACAGTACGGCTACACCTTC. Translating it yields CASSFRQYGYTF.

The chain joins TRBV28 to TRBJ1-4; 7 nucleotides match TRBD1. Germline V gene lookup returns CDR1 MDHEN and CDR2 SYDVKM. This CDR3 is 14 amino acids long. J was trimmed by 4 bases and V by 6 bases; bases with no gene match: 5. CDR3 DNA: TGTGCCAGCAGGGGGGACAGAATTAATGAAAAACTGTTTTTT. Translating it yields CASRGDRINEKLFF. Full variable domain (rest looked up from reference TRBV28 and TRBJ1-4): DVKVTQSSRYLVKRTGEKVFLECVQDMDHENMFWYRQDPGLGLRLIYFSYDVKMKEKGDIPEGYSVSREKKERFSLILESASTNQTSMYLCASRGDRINEKLFFGSGTQLSVL.

The chain carries TRBV12-1 and TRBJ2-5. TRBV12-1 has pseudogene status. This CDR3 contains 15 residues. The CDR3 loop reads CASSSLTARKETQYF. CDR3 in DNA: TGTGCCAGCAGCTCGCTCACAGCGCGCAAAGAGACCCAGTACTTC.

The gene calls are TRBV12-5 and TRBJ2-5, with 12 bases matching TRBD1. The germline CDR1 and CDR2 sequences are LGHNT and FRNRAP. The V segment lost 1 base and the J segment 2 bases; nucleotides outside the gene matches: 26. The CDR3 is 24 amino acids. The CDR3 sequence: CASGLGQILSGTGGVLFGQETQYF. For the CDR3, the DNA is TGTGCTAGTGGTTTGGGACAAATTTTATCCGGGACAGGGGGCGTTCTCTTTGGGCAAGAGACCCAGTACTTC.

The chain employs TRBV25-1 and TRBJ1-3; 10 bases match TRBD1. The CDR3 length is 15 residues. V dropped 3 bases and J dropped 4; count of bases not matched to a gene: 3. Germline assignment: CDR1 MGHDK and CDR2 SYGVNS. CDR3: CASSETGGAGNTIYF. CDR3 bases: TGTGCCAGCAGTGAGACAGGGGGCGCAGGAAACACCATATATTTT.

The chain carries TRBV2 and TRBJ2-3; no clear D. The CDR3 is 15 residues long. Trimming took off 3 bases at V and 2 bases at J, with 12 bases between the two ends. Germline CDR1 and CDR2: SNHLY and FYNNEI. The CDR3 DNA is TGTGCCAGCAGTGATCGGGCCCTCAACACAGATACGCAGTATTTT. This translates into CASSDRALNTDTQYF. The entire variable domain, with the rest obtained from reference TRBV2 and TRBJ2-3, is as follows: EPEVTQTPSHQVTQMGQEVILRCVPISNHLYFYWYRQILGQKVEFLVSFYNNEISEKSEIFDDQFSVERPDGSNFTLKIRSTKLEDSAMYFCASSDRALNTDTQYFGPGTRLTVL.